This T cell receptor beta chain was sequenced for a study of blood T cell repertoires in COVID-19. Looking at the study overall: Whether acute or convalescent, the COVID-19 samples came from the United States, Italy and Spain. Sources were T cells, B-cell-depleted T cells, or PBMCs; the material itself was cDNA or gDNA.

The sample holds one count of this clone. Germline-derived CDR1 and CDR2 are ENHRY and SYGVKD. The length of the CDR3 is 14 residues. Trimming removed 2 bases from V and 5 bases from J, with 12 bases in between. Authors' methods: Amplification of reference gene primers was used by the study to estimate nucleated cell counts. Some clones are missing from TCRdb's copy, which holds only in-frame ones; the method was immunoSEQ multiplex PCR. For V, J and clone size, that table is used; D and trimming come from the DNA. This sample has over 250,000 clones, with approximately 83% found just once. This chain joins TRBV10-3 and TRBJ2-5; D is uncertain. The TCR was taken from a woman in her 70s with acute or convalescent COVID-19. Specimen: peripheral blood. CDR3 sequence: CAISEPSGAETQYF. The CDR3 bases are TGTGCCATCAGTGAGCCTAGTGGTGCCGAGACCCAGTACTTC.